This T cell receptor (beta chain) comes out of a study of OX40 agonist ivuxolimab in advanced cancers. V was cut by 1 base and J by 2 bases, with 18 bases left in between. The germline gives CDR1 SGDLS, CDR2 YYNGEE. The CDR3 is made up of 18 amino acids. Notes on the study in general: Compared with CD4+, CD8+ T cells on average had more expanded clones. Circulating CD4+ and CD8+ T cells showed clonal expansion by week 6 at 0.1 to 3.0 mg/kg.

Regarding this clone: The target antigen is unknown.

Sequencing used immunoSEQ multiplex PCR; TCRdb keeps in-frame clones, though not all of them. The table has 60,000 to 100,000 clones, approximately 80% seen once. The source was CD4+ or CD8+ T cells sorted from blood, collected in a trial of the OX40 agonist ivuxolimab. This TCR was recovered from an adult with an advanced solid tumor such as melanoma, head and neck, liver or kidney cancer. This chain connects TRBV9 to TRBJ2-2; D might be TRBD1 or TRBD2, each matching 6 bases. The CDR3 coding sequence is TGTGCCAGCAGCGTAACCCGGACAGCGGGTGTAAACACCGGGGAGCTGTTTTTT. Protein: CASSVTRTAGVNTGELFF.